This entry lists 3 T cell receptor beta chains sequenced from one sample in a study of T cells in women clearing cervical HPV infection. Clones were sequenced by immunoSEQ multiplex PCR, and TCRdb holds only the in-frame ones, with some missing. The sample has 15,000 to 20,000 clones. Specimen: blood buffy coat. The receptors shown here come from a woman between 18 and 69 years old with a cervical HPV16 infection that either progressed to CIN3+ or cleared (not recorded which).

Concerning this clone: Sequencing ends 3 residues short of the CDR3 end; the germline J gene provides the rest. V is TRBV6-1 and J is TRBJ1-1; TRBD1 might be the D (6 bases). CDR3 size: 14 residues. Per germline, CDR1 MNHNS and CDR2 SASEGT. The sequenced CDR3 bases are TGTGCCAGCAGTGAAGCCCTTTTTGACAGGGAA. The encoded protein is CASSEALFDRE. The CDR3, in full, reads CASSEALFDREAFF.

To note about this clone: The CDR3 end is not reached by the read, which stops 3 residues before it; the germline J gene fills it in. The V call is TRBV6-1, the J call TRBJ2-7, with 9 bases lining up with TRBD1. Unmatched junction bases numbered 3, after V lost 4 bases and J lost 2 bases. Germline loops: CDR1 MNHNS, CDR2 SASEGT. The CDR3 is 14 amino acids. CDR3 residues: CASSVGTGPYEQYF. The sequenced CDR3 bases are TGTGCCAGCAGTGTAGGGACAGGGCCCTACGAG.

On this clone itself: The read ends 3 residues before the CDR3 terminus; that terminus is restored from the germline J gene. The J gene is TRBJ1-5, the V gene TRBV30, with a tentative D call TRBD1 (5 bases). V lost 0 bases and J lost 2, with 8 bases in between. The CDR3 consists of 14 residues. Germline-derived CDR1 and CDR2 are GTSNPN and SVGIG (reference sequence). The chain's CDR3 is CAWSVGGGNQPQHF. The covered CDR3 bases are TGTGCCTGGAGTGTAGGAGGGGGCAATCAGCCC. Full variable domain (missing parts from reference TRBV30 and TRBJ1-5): SQTIHQWPATLVQPVGSPLSLECTVEGTSNPNLYWYRQAAGRGLQLLFYSVGIGQISSEVPQNLSASRPQDRQFILSSKKLLLSDSGFYLCAWSVGGGNQPQHFGDGTRLSIL.